This entry is about one TCR beta chain. Its antigen is undetermined. Repertoires were generated with immunoSEQ multiplex PCR, while TCRdb's copy carries only in-frame clones and drops some. This table holds 17,000 or so clones, about 81% found once. Brentuximab vedotin exposure varied, and every patient relapsed after autologous stem cell transplantation. The patients, who had relapsed/refractory classical Hodgkin lymphoma, achieved best responses of complete response, partial response or progressive disease. This record belongs to a study of PD-1 blockade in classical Hodgkin lymphoma. Study observations and caveats: Reports indicated that newly diagnosed patients had lower baseline TCR diversity than healthy donors did. Similar baseline diversity was found in complete responders and newly diagnosed patients. CD4+ but not CD8+ TCR diversity rose significantly by C4D1.

Trimming at V came to 3 bases and at J to 0 bases, leaving 7 bases not matched to a gene. The CDR3 contains 19 residues. The germline gives CDR1 LNHDA, CDR2 SQIVND (reference sequence). This specimen consisted of peripheral blood mononuclear cells (PBMCs), obtained at baseline. The V call is TRBV19, the J call TRBJ2-6; 11 bases agree with TRBD2. The sequence derives from a human donor with classical Hodgkin lymphoma. The CDR3 DNA sequence: TGTGCCAGTAGTATTGCTAGCGGGAGGCCGAGCTCTGGGGCCAACGTCCTGACTTTC. This codes for CASSIASGRPSSGANVLTF.